This entry features one T cell receptor (beta chain) sequence. Its specificity is unknown. The V gene end was trimmed by 5 bases and the J gene end by 4 bases; junction bases not matched to a gene: 6. Looked up from germline, CDR1 is SGHTA and CDR2 is FQGNSA. CDR3 size: 15 residues. This specimen belongs to a study of response to subunit inactivated influenza vaccine. Study results and limitations: The study's authors posited that every seasonal influenza vaccination enlists few new T cells.

One entry per CDR3 protein, called by TCRdb with MiXCR from the RT-PCR reads. This sample has under 800,000 distinct CDR3 sequences, with more than 11% found just once. This sample comprised PBMCs from blood, obtained 14 to 15 days before vaccination. The chain combines TRBV7-2 with TRBJ2-1, with 9 positions matching TRBD2. The TCR originated in a man aged 45-65 years who received an inactivated influenza vaccine. The CDR3 here is CASSDSSGGYNEQFF. In nucleotides, the CDR3 is TGTGCCAGCAGCGATAGTAGCGGGGGTTACAATGAGCAGTTCTTC.